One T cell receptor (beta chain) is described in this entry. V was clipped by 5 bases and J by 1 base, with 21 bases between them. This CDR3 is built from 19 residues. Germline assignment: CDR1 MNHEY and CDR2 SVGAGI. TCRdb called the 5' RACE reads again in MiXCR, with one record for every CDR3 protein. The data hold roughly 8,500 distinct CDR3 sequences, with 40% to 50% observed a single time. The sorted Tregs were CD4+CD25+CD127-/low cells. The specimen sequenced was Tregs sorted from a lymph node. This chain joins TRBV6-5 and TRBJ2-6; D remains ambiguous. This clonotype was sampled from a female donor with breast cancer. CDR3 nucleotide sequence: TGTGCCAGCAGTGAAGCTGGTTGGATAGAGCGTTCTGGGGCCAACGTCCTGACTTTC. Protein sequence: CASSEAGWIERSGANVLTF.